Listed here are 15 T cell receptor beta chains from one sample, sequenced in a study of blood T cell repertoires in COVID-19. Clones were read by immunoSEQ multiplex PCR, and TCRdb kept only the in-frame ones, dropping some. The sample lists around 290,000 clones, roughly 90% occurring once. The material sequenced was PBMCs or T cells enriched from blood (not recorded which). The receptors come from a woman under 40 who had recovered from COVID-19.

V usage is TRBV5-1 and J usage is TRBJ2-7; 13 bases match TRBD2. The CDR3 totals 15 residues. Germline V gene data show CDR1 as SGHRS and CDR2 as YFSETQ. The V gene end was trimmed by 4 bases and the J gene end by 5 bases; junction bases not matched to a gene: 6. The CDR3 region is CASSPPGTSGNEQYF. The CDR3 bases are TGCGCCAGCAGCCCCCCCGGGACTAGCGGGAACGAGCAGTACTTC.

This sequence joins TRBV6-1 and TRBJ1-1, with 7 nucleotides matching TRBD1. Germline V gene sequence: CDR1 MNHNS, CDR2 SASEGT. V lost 2 bases, J lost 1 base, and 7 bases stayed unmatched. This CDR3 spans 16 amino acids. CDR3 nucleotides: TGTGCCAGCAGTGAATGGGTAGGGGGCGGGAACACTGAAGCTTTCTTT. Protein product: CASSEWVGGGNTEAFF.

For the CDR3, the DNA is TGCAGTGCTACTGACAGGGGAGATCACACTGAAGCTTTCTTT. Its translation is CSATDRGDHTEAFF. The chain recombines TRBV20-1 with TRBJ1-1, with 8 nucleotides matching TRBD1. The CDR3 runs to 14 residues. The V and J ends lost 4 bases and 3 bases, in that order; junction bases with no gene match: 7. CDR1 and CDR2 (germline): DFQATT, SNEGSKA (reference sequence).

This clone was picked up one time. V gene TRBV9 combines with J gene TRBJ2-5; 9 nucleotides align to TRBD2. Germline assignment: CDR1 SGDLS and CDR2 YYNGEE. The length of the CDR3 is 16 residues. Trimming at V came to 0 bases and at J to 10 bases, leaving 13 bases not matched to a gene. CDR3 region: CASSVGRDSGRIDQYF. The CDR3 nucleotides are TGTGCCAGCAGCGTAGGGAGGGATAGCGGGAGAATAGACCAGTACTTC.

The chain uses TRBV7-2 and TRBJ1-6; tentative D call: TRBD1 (5 bases). The CDR3 loop spans 13 amino acids. The germline V gene has CDR1 SGHTA and CDR2 FQGNSA. Trimming left V 5 bases short and J 8 bases short, with 10 bases between. The CDR3 region is CASSPSRDSPLHF. The CDR3 DNA reads as TGTGCCAGCAGCCCCTCCAGGGATTCACCCCTCCACTTT.

The rearrangement uses TRBV28 and TRBJ1-1, with 7 bases that match TRBD1. The V gene's germline CDR1 is MDHEN and CDR2 SYDVKM. V lost 2 bases to trimming and J lost 0 bases; unmatched junction nucleotides: 12. This CDR3 has 18 amino acids. CDR3 in amino acids: CASSLSFRGTAMNTEAFF. CDR3 coding DNA: TGTGCCAGCAGTTTAAGCTTTAGGGGGACAGCGATGAACACTGAAGCTTTCTTT.

Written as DNA, the CDR3 is TGCGCCAGCAGCCAAGATGGGCGGGGGCCCTACGAGCAGTACTTC. Residues: CASSQDGRGPYEQYF. V usage is TRBV4-3 and J usage is TRBJ2-7; TRBD2 might be the D (7 bases). V was trimmed by 0 bases and J by 2 bases, leaving 11 bases between them. CDR1 and CDR2 from the germline V gene are LGHNA and YSLEER. The CDR3 runs 15 residues.

The chain combines TRBV7-8 with TRBJ2-1; D might be TRBD2 (7 bases). The CDR3 contains 16 residues. Germline CDR1 is SGHVS and CDR2 is FQNEAQ. The V end lost 5 bases, the J end lost 7 bases, and 21 bases lay between the germline ends. The CDR3 DNA sequence: TGTGCCAGCAGCCCCCGGGGCGGGGGCCGTCCGAATGAGCAGTTCTTC. Translating it yields CASSPRGGGRPNEQFF. The variable domain in full, completed from reference TRBV7-8 and TRBJ2-1, reads GAGVSQSPRYKVAKRGQDVALRCDPISGHVSLFWYQQALGQGPEFLTYFQNEAQLDKSGLPSDRFFAERPEGSVSTLKIQRTQQEDSAVYLCASSPRGGGRPNEQFFGPGTRLTVL.

This sequence joins TRBV4-1 and TRBJ2-1; 9 nucleotides line up with TRBD2. Unmatched junction bases numbered 11, after V lost 0 bases and J lost 2 bases. CDR1 is MGHRA, CDR2 YSYEKL, per germline. The CDR3 length is 19 residues. CDR3: CASSQDEGTSGPPYNEQFF. Written as DNA, the CDR3 is TGCGCCAGCAGCCAAGATGAAGGTACTAGCGGGCCCCCCTACAATGAGCAGTTCTTC.

The chain joins TRBV2 to TRBJ1-5, with 7 nucleotides matching TRBD1. Trimming took 5 bases from V and 0 from J; bases not matched to a gene: 10. This CDR3 contains 17 residues. Germline lookup yields CDR1 SNHLY and CDR2 FYNNEI. The CDR3 sequence: CASSQMDRSYSNQPQHF. For the CDR3, the DNA is TGTGCCAGCAGTCAAATGGACAGGAGCTATAGCAATCAGCCCCAGCATTTT.

Only one count was recorded for this clone. The V and J genes are TRBV10-3 and TRBJ1-1, with TRBD1 as a possible D gene (5 bases). Per germline, CDR1 ENHRY and CDR2 SYGVKD. Trimming took 6 bases from V and 4 from J, leaving 12 bases between them. This CDR3 region has 13 residues. CDR3: CAIRGQGVTEAFF. CDR3 nucleotides: TGTGCCATCAGAGGGCAGGGCGTCACTGAAGCTTTCTTT.

The V and J genes are TRBV11-2 and TRBJ2-1; 11 nucleotides line up with TRBD2. This CDR3 spans 16 amino acids. Germline V CDR1 and CDR2: SGHAT, FQNNGV. The V segment lost 3 bases and the J segment 4 bases; nucleotides outside the gene matches: 5. Written as DNA, the CDR3 is TGTGCCAGCAGCTTCACTAGCGGGAGTCGGTACAATGAGCAGTTCTTC. It encodes CASSFTSGSRYNEQFF. Looking up the rest from reference TRBV11-2 and TRBJ2-1 gives the full variable domain: EAGVAQSPRYKIIEKRQSVAFWCNPISGHATLYWYQQILGQGPKLLIQFQNNGVVDDSQLPKDRFSAERLKGVDSTLKIQPAKLEDSAVYLCASSFTSGSRYNEQFFGPGTRLTVL.

This chain joins TRBV28 and TRBJ1-4; 7 bases map to TRBD1. Looked up from germline, CDR1 is MDHEN and CDR2 is SYDVKM. With V trimmed by 4 bases and J by 7 bases, 27 bases remained unmatched. This CDR3 region has 21 residues. The CDR3 reads CASSSLFARGTGEARREKLFF. In DNA form, the CDR3 reads TGTGCCAGCAGTTCCTTATTCGCGCGCGGAACAGGGGAGGCACGGCGTGAAAAACTGTTTTTT. The whole variable domain, remainder taken from reference TRBV28 and TRBJ1-4, is DVKVTQSSRYLVKRTGEKVFLECVQDMDHENMFWYRQDPGLGLRLIYFSYDVKMKEKGDIPEGYSVSREKKERFSLILESASTNQTSMYLCASSSLFARGTGEARREKLFFGSGTQLSVL.

The chain has TRBV27 and TRBJ2-5; 12 nucleotides match TRBD2. Germline V CDR1 and CDR2: MNHEY, SMNVEV (reference sequence). V trimming: 3 bases; J trimming: 5 bases; junction bases outside the gene matches: 7. The CDR3 has 16 amino acids. The CDR3 DNA reads TGTGCCAGCAGTTTCCGGACTAGCGGGAACCCGGAGACCCAGTACTTC. As protein: CASSFRTSGNPETQYF.

The chain links TRBV4-1 to TRBJ1-2; 9 bases are shared with TRBD1. After removal of 4 bases from V and 8 bases from J, the junction contained 5 bases not matched to a gene. Per the germline V gene, CDR1 is MGHRA and CDR2 is YSYEKL. The CDR3 has 13 residues. CDR3 sequence (DNA): TGCGCCAGCAGCCGGAGGGACAGGGAGGGCTACACCTTC. Translating gives CASSRRDREGYTF.